This TCR beta chain was recorded in a study of T cells in Graves' hyperthyroidism and ophthalmopathy. Findings and caveats of the study: Peripheral blood also featured most of the thyroid clonotypes expanded above 0.001.

What was amplified from RNA transcripts were TCR beta CDR3 regions. Researchers ran a first-round RT-PCR on the TCR CDR3 using the HTBI primer set. TCRdb passed the multiplex PCR reads through MiXCR, listing each CDR3 protein once. The sample lists over 250,000 distinct CDR3 sequences, about an eighth occurring once. The CDR3 is 15 residues long. Germline V gene data show CDR1 as SGHVS and CDR2 as FQNEAQ. Trimming took 5 bases from V and 8 from J, leaving 18 bases between them. This clonotype was seen many times. The target antigen is unknown. Sequenced input: blood. This TCR derives from a woman in her forties with Graves' ophthalmopathy. This rearrangement joins TRBV7-8 to TRBJ1-4, with D perhaps matching TRBD1 (5 bases). In nucleotides, the CDR3 is TGTGCCAGCAGCAGAACCGGGACTACGAACGAAAAACTGTTTTTT. Its translation is CASSRTGTTNEKLFF.